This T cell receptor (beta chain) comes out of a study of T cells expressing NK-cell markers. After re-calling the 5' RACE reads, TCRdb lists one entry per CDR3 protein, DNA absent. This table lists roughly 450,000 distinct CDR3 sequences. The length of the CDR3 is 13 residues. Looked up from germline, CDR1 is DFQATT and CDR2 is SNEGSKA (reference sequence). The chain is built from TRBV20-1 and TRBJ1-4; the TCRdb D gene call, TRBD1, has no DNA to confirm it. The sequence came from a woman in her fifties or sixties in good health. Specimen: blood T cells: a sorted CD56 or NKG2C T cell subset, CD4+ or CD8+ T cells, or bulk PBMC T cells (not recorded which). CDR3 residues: CSATQGVGEKLFF.